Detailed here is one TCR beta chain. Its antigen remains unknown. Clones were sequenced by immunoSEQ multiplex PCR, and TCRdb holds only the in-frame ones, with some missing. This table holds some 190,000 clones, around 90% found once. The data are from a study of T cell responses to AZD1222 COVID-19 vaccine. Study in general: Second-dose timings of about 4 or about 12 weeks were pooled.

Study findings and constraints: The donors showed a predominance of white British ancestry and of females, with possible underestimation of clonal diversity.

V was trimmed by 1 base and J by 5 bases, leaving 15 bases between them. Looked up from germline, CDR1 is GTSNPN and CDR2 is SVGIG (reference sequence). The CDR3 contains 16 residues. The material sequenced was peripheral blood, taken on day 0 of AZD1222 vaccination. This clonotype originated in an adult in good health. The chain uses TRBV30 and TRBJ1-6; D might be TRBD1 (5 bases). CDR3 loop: CAWSGGTPGHNSPLHF. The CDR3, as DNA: TGTGCCTGGAGTGGGGGCACCCCAGGCCATAATTCACCCCTCCACTTT. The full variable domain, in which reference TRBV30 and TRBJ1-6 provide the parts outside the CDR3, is SQTIHQWPATLVQPVGSPLSLECTVEGTSNPNLYWYRQAAGRGLQLLFYSVGIGQISSEVPQNLSASRPQDRQFILSSKKLLLSDSGFYLCAWSGGTPGHNSPLHFGNGTRLTVT.